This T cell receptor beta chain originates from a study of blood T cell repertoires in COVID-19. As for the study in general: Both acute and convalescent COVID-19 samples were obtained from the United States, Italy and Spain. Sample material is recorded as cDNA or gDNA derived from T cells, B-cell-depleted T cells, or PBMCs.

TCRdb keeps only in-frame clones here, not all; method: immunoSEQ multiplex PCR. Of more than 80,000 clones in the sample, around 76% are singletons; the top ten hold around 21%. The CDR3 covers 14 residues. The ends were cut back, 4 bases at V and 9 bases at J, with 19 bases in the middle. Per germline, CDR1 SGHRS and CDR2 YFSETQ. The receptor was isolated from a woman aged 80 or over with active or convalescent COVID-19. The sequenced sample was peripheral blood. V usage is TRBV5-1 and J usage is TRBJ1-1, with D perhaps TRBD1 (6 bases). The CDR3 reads CASSLQTQGPKAFF. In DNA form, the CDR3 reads TGCGCCAGCAGCCTCCAAACCCAGGGGCCGAAAGCTTTCTTT.